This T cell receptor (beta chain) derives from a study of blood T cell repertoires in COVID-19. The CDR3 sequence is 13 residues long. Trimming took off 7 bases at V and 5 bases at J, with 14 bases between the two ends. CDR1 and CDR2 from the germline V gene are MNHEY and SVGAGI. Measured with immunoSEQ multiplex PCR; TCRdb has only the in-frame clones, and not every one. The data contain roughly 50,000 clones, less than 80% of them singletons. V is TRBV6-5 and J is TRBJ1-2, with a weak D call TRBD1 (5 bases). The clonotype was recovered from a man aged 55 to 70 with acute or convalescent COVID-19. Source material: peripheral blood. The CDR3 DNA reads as TGTGCCAGCACCCTAGGGGCCTGGTATGGCTACACCTTC. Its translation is CASTLGAWYGYTF.